The clone carrying this TCR beta chain was observed once. The junction departs from the called germline gene at one end, perhaps through a read error. This record belongs to a study of T cells and Merkel cell carcinoma outcomes. The assay was immunoSEQ multiplex PCR, and TCRdb's table has in-frame clones only and misses some. The sample lists 15,000 to 25,000 clones, 82% seen once, with 3.1% in the top ten. The source of this sequence is a human donor with Merkel cell carcinoma. The sample taken for sequencing was tumor tissue from Merkel cell carcinoma.

CDR3 in DNA: TGTGCCAGCAGCATGAACCCTGAAGCTTTCTTT. As protein: CASSMNPEAFF. This chain uses TRBV7-9 with TRBJ1-1, with D unclear. This CDR3 region has 11 residues. Germline assignment: CDR1 SEHNR and CDR2 FQNEAQ (reference sequence). The variable domain in full, completed from reference TRBV7-9 and TRBJ1-1, reads DTGVSQNPRHKITKRGQNVTFRCDPISEHNRLYWYRQTLGQGPEFLTYFQNEAQLEKSRLLSDRFSAERPKGSFSTLEIQRTEQGDSAMYLCASSMNPEAFFGQGTRLTVV.